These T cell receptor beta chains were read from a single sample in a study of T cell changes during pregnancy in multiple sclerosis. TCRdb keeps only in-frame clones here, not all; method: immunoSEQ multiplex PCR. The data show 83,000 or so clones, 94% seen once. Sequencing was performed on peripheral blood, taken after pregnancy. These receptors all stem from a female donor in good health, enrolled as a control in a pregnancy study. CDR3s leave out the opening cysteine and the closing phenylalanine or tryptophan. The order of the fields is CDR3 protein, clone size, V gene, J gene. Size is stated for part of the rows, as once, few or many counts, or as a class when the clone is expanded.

CDR3aa: ASSRGLAGGINEQF
abundance: -
v_gene: TRBV5-1
j_gene: TRBJ2-1

CDR3aa: ASGNGQRSGTDTQY
abundance: -
v_gene: TRBV18
j_gene: TRBJ2-3

CDR3aa: AWEGAAKNIQY
abundance: -
v_gene: TRBV30
j_gene: TRBJ2-4

CDR3aa: ASTSGTKNEQF
abundance: -
v_gene: TRBV19
j_gene: TRBJ2-1

CDR3aa: AWSPLLGGTEAF
abundance: -
v_gene: TRBV30
j_gene: TRBJ1-1

CDR3aa: ASSPVRGQTDTQY
abundance: -
v_gene: TRBV7-9
j_gene: TRBJ2-3

CDR3aa: ASSLEQGTYEQY
abundance: -
v_gene: TRBV7-2
j_gene: TRBJ2-7

CDR3aa: ASSLRRDVGELF
abundance: -
v_gene: TRBV7-8
j_gene: TRBJ2-2

CDR3aa: ASSDSVGSYNEQF
abundance: -
v_gene: TRBV7-2
j_gene: TRBJ2-1

CDR3aa: ASSPWDWNTEAF
abundance: few
v_gene: TRBV4-1
j_gene: TRBJ1-1

CDR3aa: ASSSYSGTGGKVKEQY
abundance: -
v_gene: TRBV5-1
j_gene: TRBJ2-7

CDR3aa: ASSRTSQVGPEAF
abundance: -
v_gene: TRBV4-1
j_gene: TRBJ1-1

CDR3aa: ASRLPQNYGYT
abundance: -
v_gene: TRBV12-2
j_gene: TRBJ1-2

CDR3aa: ASRRDRGRPETQY
abundance: once
v_gene: TRBV2
j_gene: TRBJ2-5

CDR3aa: ASSLERGLTDTQY
abundance: -
v_gene: TRBV5-1
j_gene: TRBJ2-3

CDR3aa: ASSYGGKRTDTQY
abundance: -
v_gene: TRBV6-6
j_gene: TRBJ2-3

CDR3aa: ASSEGHGEQY
abundance: once
v_gene: TRBV9
j_gene: TRBJ2-7

CDR3aa: ASGQGAYSNQPQH
abundance: -
v_gene: TRBV6-6
j_gene: TRBJ1-5

CDR3aa: ATIQGGTYDEQF
abundance: -
v_gene: TRBV28
j_gene: TRBJ2-1

CDR3aa: VSSLLGRKLAGGNDEQF
abundance: -
v_gene: TRBV28
j_gene: TRBJ2-1

CDR3aa: ASSIGDRGRRTEAF
abundance: -
v_gene: TRBV19
j_gene: TRBJ1-1

CDR3aa: ASSLELAGGYNEQF
abundance: once
v_gene: TRBV5-6
j_gene: TRBJ2-1

CDR3aa: ASSPLPGAQETQY
abundance: -
v_gene: TRBV28
j_gene: TRBJ2-5

CDR3aa: ASSQRGLAGNTDTQY
abundance: -
v_gene: TRBV14
j_gene: TRBJ2-3

CDR3aa: ASSVQGSTYEQY
abundance: -
v_gene: TRBV28
j_gene: TRBJ2-7

CDR3aa: ASSQAGTPYGYT
abundance: -
v_gene: TRBV5-6
j_gene: TRBJ1-2

CDR3aa: ASSESDLRDYRDDEQY
abundance: -
v_gene: TRBV10-1
j_gene: TRBJ2-7

CDR3aa: ASSSGLEGVKNIQY
abundance: -
v_gene: TRBV27
j_gene: TRBJ2-4

CDR3aa: ASSERPSGAGAADEQF
abundance: -
v_gene: TRBV6-1
j_gene: TRBJ2-1

CDR3aa: ASAGTGDQPQH
abundance: once
v_gene: TRBV6-5
j_gene: TRBJ1-5

CDR3aa: ASSHGTGDGYT
abundance: -
v_gene: TRBV11-3
j_gene: TRBJ1-2

CDR3aa: ASSLGPDLIYNEQF
abundance: -
v_gene: TRBV5-1
j_gene: TRBJ2-1

CDR3aa: ASRGTGSNQPQH
abundance: -
v_gene: TRBV2
j_gene: TRBJ1-5

CDR3aa: AGHRTSGSFVYEQY
abundance: -
v_gene: TRBV5-4
j_gene: TRBJ2-7

CDR3aa: ASSLGGEADTQY
abundance: -
v_gene: TRBV5-4
j_gene: TRBJ2-3

CDR3aa: ASSLPDRGDNEQF
abundance: -
v_gene: TRBV5-1
j_gene: TRBJ2-1

CDR3aa: ATRSRKAGGQNIQY
abundance: -
v_gene: TRBV15
j_gene: TRBJ2-4

CDR3aa: ASSPGQGNTIY
abundance: -
v_gene: TRBV6-5
j_gene: TRBJ1-3

CDR3aa: ASSYRTASGANVLT
abundance: -
v_gene: TRBV27
j_gene: TRBJ2-6

CDR3aa: ASKAGGSYNEQF
abundance: -
v_gene: TRBV2
j_gene: TRBJ2-1

CDR3aa: ASSRLAGVSYEQY
abundance: -
v_gene: TRBV7-9
j_gene: TRBJ2-7

CDR3aa: ASRTTGAYEQY
abundance: -
v_gene: TRBV6-1
j_gene: TRBJ2-7

CDR3aa: ASSPGRVNQPQH
abundance: few
v_gene: TRBV19
j_gene: TRBJ1-5

CDR3aa: RAEPGGYT
abundance: -
v_gene: TRBV20-1
j_gene: TRBJ1-2

CDR3aa: ASSFLGGELF
abundance: -
v_gene: TRBV27
j_gene: TRBJ2-2

CDR3aa: ASSLSLGGVHEQY
abundance: -
v_gene: TRBV28
j_gene: TRBJ2-7

CDR3aa: ASSPGAIGYEQY
abundance: -
v_gene: TRBV5-6
j_gene: TRBJ2-7

CDR3aa: AWSLRRNEQF
abundance: -
v_gene: TRBV30
j_gene: TRBJ2-1

CDR3aa: ASSLTTGVTNEKLF
abundance: -
v_gene: TRBV28
j_gene: TRBJ1-4

CDR3aa: ASSLRGVQF
abundance: -
v_gene: TRBV7-2
j_gene: TRBJ2-1

CDR3aa: ASSLVGGYTEAF
abundance: -
v_gene: TRBV11-2
j_gene: TRBJ1-1

CDR3aa: ASSPRHGDTQY
abundance: -
v_gene: TRBV11-3
j_gene: TRBJ2-3

CDR3aa: ASTGGSYGYT
abundance: -
v_gene: TRBV25-1
j_gene: TRBJ1-2

CDR3aa: AWSRRATLEEKLF
abundance: once
v_gene: TRBV30
j_gene: TRBJ1-4

CDR3aa: ASRPPGQSNPSETQY
abundance: -
v_gene: TRBV28
j_gene: TRBJ2-5

CDR3aa: ASSDPGLAWYEQY
abundance: -
v_gene: TRBV28
j_gene: TRBJ2-7

CDR3aa: ASSIPASGNNEQY
abundance: once
v_gene: TRBV19
j_gene: TRBJ2-7

CDR3aa: ASSRGQGLSYEQY
abundance: -
v_gene: TRBV6-5
j_gene: TRBJ2-7

CDR3aa: ASSLTLAEYNEQF
abundance: -
v_gene: TRBV28
j_gene: TRBJ2-1